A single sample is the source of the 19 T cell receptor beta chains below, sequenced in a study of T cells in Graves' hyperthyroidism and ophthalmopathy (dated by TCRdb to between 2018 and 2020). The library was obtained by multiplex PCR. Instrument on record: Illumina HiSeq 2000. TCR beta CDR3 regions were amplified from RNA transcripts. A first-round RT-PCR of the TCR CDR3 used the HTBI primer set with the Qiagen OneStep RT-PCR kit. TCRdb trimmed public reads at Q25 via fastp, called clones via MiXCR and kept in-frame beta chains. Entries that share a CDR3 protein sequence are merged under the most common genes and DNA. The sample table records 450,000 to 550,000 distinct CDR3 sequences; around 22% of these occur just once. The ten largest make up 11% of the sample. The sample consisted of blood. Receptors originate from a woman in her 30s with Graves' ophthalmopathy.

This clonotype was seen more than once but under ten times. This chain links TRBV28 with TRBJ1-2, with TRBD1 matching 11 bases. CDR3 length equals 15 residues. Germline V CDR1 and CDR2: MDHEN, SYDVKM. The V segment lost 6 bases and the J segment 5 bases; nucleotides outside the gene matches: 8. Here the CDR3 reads CASRRDRGRGYGYTF. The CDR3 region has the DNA TGTGCCAGCAGACGGGACAGGGGGAGAGGATATGGCTACACCTTC.

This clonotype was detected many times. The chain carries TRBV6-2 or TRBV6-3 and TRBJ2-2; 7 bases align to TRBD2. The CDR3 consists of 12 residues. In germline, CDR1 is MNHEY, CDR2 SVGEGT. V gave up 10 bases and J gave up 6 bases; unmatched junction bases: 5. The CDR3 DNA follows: TGTGCCACCCATAGCGGGTCCGGGGAGCTGTTTTTT. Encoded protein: CATHSGSGELFF.

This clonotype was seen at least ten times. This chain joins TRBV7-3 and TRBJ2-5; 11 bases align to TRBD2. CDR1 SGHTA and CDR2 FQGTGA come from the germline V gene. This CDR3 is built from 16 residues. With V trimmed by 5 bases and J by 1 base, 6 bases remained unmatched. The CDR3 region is CASSQGTSGSQETQYF. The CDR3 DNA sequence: TGTGCCAGCAGCCAAGGGACTAGCGGATCCCAAGAGACCCAGTACTTC.

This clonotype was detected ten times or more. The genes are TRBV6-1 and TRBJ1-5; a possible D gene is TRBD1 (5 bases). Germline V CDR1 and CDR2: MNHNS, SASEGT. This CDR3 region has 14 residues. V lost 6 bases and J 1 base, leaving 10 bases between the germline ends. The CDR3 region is CASRRGPSNQPQHF. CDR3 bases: TGTGCCAGCAGACGGGGACCGAGCAATCAGCCCCAGCATTTT.

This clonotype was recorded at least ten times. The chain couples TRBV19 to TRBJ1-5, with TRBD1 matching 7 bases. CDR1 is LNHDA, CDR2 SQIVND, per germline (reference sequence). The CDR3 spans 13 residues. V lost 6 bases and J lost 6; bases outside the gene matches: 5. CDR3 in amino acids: CASRTGSVQPQHF. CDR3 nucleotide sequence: TGTGCCAGTAGGACAGGGTCGGTTCAGCCCCAGCATTTT.

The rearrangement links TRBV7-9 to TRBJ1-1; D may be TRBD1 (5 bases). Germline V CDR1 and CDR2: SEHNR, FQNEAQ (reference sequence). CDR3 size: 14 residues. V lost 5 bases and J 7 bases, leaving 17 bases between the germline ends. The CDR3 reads CASSHGGTLLEAFF. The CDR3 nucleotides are TGTGCCAGCAGCCACGGCGGGACGCTACTTGAAGCTTTCTTT.

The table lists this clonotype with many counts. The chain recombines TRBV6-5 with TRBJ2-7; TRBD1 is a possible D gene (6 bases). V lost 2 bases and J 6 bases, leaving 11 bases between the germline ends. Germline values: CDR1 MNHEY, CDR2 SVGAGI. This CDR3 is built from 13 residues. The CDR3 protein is CASSYTDRSEQYF. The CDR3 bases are TGTGCCAGCAGTTACACCGACAGGAGCGAGCAGTACTTC.

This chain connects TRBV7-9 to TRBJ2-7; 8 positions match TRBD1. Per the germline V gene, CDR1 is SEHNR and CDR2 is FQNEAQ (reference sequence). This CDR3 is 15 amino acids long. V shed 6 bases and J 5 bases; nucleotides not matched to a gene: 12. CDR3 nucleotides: TGTGCCAGCAGGCGCGGACAGGGAAGTTCCCACGAGCAGTACTTC. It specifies CASRRGQGSSHEQYF.

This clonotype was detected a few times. The CDR3 DNA reads TGTGCCAGCAGCGGACACGGGACTGAAGCTTTCTTT. It specifies CASSGHGTEAFF. The rearrangement joins TRBV6-1 to TRBJ1-1; possibly TRBD1 for D (5 bases). Germline V lookup: CDR1 MNHNS, CDR2 SASEGT. The CDR3 is made up of 12 amino acids. V lost 6 bases and J lost 5, with 10 bases in between.

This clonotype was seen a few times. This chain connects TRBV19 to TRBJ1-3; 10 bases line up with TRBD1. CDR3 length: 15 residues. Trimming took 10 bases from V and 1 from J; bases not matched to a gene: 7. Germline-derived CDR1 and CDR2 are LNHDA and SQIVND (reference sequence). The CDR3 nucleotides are TGTGCCACTAGGGACAGGGGTTATTCTGGAAACACCATATATTTT. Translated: CATRDRGYSGNTIYF.

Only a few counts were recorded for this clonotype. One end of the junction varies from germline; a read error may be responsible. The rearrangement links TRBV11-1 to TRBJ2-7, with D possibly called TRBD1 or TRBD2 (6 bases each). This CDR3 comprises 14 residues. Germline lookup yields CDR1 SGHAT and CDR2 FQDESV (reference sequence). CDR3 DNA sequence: TGTGCCTGCAGCTCCGGTGGGGGGCGCCACGAGCAGTACTTC. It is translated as CACSSGGGRHEQYF.

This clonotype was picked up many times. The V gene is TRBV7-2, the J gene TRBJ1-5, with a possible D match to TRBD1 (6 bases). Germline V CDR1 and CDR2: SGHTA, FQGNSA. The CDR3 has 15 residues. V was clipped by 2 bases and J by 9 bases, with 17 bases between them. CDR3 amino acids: CASSLSGTNTGPQHF. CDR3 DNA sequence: TGTGCCAGCAGCTTAAGCGGGACAAACACTGGGCCCCAGCATTTT.

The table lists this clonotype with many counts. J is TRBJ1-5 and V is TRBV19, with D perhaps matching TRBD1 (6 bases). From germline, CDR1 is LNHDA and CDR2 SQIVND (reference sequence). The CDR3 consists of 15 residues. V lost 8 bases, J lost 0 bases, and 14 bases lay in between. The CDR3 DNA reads TGTGCCAGTCGCGGACAGTCCTATAGCAATCAGCCCCAGCATTTT. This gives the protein CASRGQSYSNQPQHF.

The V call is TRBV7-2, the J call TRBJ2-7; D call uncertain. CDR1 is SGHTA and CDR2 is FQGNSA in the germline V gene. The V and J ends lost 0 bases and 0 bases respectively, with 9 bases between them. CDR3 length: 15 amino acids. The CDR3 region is CASSLAVGSSYEQYF. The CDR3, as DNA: TGTGCCAGCAGCTTAGCTGTGGGATCCTCCTACGAGCAGTACTTC.

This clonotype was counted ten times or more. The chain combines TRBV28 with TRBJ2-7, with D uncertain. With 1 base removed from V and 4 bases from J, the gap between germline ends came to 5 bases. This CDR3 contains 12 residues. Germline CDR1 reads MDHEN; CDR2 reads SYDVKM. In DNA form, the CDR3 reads TGTGCCAGCAGTTTATCCCCTTACGAGCAGTACTTC. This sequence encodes CASSLSPYEQYF.

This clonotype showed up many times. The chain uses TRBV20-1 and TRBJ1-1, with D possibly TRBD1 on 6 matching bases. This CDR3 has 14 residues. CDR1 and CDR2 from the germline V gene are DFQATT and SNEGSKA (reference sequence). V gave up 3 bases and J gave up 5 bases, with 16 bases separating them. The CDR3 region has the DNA TGCAGTGCTAGGAGGGGGGCAGGGGTGACTGAAGCTTTCTTT. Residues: CSARRGAGVTEAFF.

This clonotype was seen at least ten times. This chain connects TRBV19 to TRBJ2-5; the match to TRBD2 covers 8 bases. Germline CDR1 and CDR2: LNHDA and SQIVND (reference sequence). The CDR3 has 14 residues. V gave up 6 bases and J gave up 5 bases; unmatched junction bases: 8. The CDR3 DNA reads TGTGCCAGTAGCGCACTACTAGCGGAGGAGACCCAGTACTTC. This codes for CASSALLAEETQYF.

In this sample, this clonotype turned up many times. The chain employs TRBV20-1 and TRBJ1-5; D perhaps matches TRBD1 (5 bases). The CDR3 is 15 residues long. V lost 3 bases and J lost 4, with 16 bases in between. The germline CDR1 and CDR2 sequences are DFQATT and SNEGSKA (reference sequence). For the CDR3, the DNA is TGCAGTGCTAGCCCGGCGGGGGTGGAAAATCAGCCCCAGCATTTT. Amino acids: CSASPAGVENQPQHF.

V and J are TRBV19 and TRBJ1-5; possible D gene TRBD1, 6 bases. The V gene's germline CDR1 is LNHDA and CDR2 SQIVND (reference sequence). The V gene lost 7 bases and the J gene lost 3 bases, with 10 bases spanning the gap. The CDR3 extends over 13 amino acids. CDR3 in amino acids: CASTYRANQPQHF. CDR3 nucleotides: TGTGCCAGTACCTACAGGGCCAATCAGCCCCAGCATTTT.